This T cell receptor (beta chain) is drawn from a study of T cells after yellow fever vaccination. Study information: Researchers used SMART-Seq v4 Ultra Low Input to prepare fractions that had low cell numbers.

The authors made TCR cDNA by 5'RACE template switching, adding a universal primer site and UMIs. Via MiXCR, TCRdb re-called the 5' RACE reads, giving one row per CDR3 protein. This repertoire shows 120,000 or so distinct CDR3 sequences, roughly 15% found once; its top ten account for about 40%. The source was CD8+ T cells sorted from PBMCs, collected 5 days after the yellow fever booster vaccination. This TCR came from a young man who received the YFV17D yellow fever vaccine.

DNA for the CDR3: TGTGCCAGCAGCCACCCAGTAAGAGAGGTTGAGACCCAGTACTTC. It encodes CASSHPVREVETQYF. The chain links TRBV7-9 to TRBJ2-5; unclear D gene. The CDR3 extends over 15 amino acids. The germline CDR1 and CDR2 sequences are SEHNR and FQNEAQ (reference sequence). V lost 5 bases, J lost 5 bases, and 18 bases lay in between.